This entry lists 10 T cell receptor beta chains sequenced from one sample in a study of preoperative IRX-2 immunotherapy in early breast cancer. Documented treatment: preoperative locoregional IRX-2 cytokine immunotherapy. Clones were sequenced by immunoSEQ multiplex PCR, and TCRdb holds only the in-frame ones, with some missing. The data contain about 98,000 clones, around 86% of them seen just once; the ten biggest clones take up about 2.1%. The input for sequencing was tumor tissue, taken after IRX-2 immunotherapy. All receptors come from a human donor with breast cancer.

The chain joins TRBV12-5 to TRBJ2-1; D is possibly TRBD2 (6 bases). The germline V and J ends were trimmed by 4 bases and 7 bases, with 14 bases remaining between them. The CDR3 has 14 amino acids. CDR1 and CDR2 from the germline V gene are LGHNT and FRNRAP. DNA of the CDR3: TGTGCTAGTGGTTGGATAGCGGCGAAGAATGAGCAGTTCTTC. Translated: CASGWIAAKNEQFF.

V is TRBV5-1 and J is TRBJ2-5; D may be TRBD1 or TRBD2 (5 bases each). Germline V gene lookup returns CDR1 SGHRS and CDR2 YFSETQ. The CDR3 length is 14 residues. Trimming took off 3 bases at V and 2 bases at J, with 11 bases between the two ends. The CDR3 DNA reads TGCGCCAGCAGCTCCATGGGACCGCAAGAGACCCAGTACTTC. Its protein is CASSSMGPQETQYF. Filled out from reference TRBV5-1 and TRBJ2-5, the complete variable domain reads KAGVTQTPRYLIKTRGQQVTLSCSPISGHRSVSWYQQTPGQGLQFLFEYFSETQRNKGNFPGRFSGRQFSNSRSEMNVSTLELGDSALYLCASSSMGPQETQYFGPGTRLLVL.

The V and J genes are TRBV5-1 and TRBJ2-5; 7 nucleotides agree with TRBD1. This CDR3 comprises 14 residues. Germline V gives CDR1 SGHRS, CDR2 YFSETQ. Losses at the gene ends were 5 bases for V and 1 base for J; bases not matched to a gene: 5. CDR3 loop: CASRRDSAQETQYF. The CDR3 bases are TGCGCCAGCAGACGGGACAGCGCCCAAGAGACCCAGTACTTC.

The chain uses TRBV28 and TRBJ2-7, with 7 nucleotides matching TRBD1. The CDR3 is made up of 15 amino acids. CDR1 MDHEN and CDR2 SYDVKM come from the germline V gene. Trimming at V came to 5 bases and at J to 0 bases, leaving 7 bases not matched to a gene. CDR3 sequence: CASSGGQESSYEQYF. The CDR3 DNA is TGTGCCAGCAGTGGTGGACAGGAAAGCTCCTACGAGCAGTACTTC. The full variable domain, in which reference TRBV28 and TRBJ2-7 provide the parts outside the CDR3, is DVKVTQSSRYLVKRTGEKVFLECVQDMDHENMFWYRQDPGLGLRLIYFSYDVKMKEKGDIPEGYSVSREKKERFSLILESASTNQTSMYLCASSGGQESSYEQYFGPGTRLTVT.

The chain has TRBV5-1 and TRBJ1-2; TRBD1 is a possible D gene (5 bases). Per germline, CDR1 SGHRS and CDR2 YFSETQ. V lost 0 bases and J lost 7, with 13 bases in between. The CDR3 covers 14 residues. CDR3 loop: CASSLEGDPAGYTF. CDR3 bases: TGCGCCAGCAGCTTGGAAGGGGACCCGGCTGGCTACACCTTC.

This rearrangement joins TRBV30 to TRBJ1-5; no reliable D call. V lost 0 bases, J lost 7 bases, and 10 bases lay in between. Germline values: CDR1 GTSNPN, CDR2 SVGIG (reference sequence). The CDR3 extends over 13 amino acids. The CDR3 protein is CAWSVYYGQPQHF. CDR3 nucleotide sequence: TGTGCCTGGAGTGTATACTACGGGCAGCCCCAGCATTTT.

CDR3 sequence reads: CASNPPSYNEQFF. CDR3 bases: TGTGCCAGCAACCCGCCTTCCTACAATGAGCAGTTCTTC. This sequence joins TRBV28 and TRBJ2-1; no clear D gene. Trimming left V 7 bases short and J 1 base short, with 8 bases between. The CDR3 spans 13 residues. Looked up from germline, CDR1 is MDHEN and CDR2 is SYDVKM.

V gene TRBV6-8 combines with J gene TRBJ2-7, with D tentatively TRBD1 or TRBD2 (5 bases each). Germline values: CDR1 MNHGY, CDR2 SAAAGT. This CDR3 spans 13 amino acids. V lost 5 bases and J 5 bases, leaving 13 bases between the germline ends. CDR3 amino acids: CASSPIRGDEQYF. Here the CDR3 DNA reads TGTGCCAGCAGTCCTATACGAGGGGACGAGCAGTACTTC.

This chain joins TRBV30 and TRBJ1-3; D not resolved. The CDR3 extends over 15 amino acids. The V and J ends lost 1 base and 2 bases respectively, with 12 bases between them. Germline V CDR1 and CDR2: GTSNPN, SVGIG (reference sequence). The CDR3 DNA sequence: TGTGCCTGGAGTGCCTCGCCCGGCGCTGGAAACACCATATATTTT. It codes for CAWSASPGAGNTIYF.

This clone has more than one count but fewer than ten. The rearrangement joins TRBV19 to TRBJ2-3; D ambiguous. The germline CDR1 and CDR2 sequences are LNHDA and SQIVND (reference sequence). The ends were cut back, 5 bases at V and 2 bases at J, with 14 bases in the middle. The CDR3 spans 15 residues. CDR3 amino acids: CASSAMGGFTDTQYF. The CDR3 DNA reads TGTGCCAGTAGTGCAATGGGCGGATTCACAGATACGCAGTATTTT. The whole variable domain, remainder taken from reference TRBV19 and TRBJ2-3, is DGGITQSPKYLFRKEGQNVTLSCEQNLNHDAMYWYRQDPGQGLRLIYYSQIVNDFQKGDIAEGYSVSREKKESFPLTVTSAQKNPTAFYLCASSAMGGFTDTQYFGPGTRLTVL.